The clone carrying this T cell receptor beta chain was recorded a few times. The antigen is unknown. Unique molecular identifiers were incorporated into the prepared TCRbeta library. TCRdb reprocessed the PCR reads with MiXCR, giving one entry per CDR3 protein. The data contain around 700,000 distinct CDR3 sequences, roughly 14% of them singletons. Trimming removed 1 base at V and 3 bases at J, with 14 bases between. Germline assignment: CDR1 SGHRS and CDR2 YFSETQ. This CDR3 has 15 amino acids. The sample comes from a study of T-cell reconstitution after alpha-beta-depleted transplantation in children. Study-wide results and limits: T-cell numbers and diversity, one year after transplant, stemmed largely from T cells that were newly produced. Reportedly, roughly two months post-transplant, alpha-beta T cells arose from several hundred expanded graft clones. Some patients' high day-60 TCRbeta diversity was traced to surviving recipient T cells and thymic progenitors.

The receptor comes from a girl aged 2 to 10 with congenital amegakaryocytic thrombocytopenia, due to receive a stem cell transplant. The rearrangement uses TRBV5-1 and TRBJ2-7; D gene ambiguous. Sequenced here: PBMCs, sampled before TCRalphabeta/CD19-depleted stem cell transplant. CDR3 DNA: TGCGCCAGCAGCTTGTCTCTGCAAGGCTTCTACGAGCAGTACTTC. Protein sequence: CASSLSLQGFYEQYF.